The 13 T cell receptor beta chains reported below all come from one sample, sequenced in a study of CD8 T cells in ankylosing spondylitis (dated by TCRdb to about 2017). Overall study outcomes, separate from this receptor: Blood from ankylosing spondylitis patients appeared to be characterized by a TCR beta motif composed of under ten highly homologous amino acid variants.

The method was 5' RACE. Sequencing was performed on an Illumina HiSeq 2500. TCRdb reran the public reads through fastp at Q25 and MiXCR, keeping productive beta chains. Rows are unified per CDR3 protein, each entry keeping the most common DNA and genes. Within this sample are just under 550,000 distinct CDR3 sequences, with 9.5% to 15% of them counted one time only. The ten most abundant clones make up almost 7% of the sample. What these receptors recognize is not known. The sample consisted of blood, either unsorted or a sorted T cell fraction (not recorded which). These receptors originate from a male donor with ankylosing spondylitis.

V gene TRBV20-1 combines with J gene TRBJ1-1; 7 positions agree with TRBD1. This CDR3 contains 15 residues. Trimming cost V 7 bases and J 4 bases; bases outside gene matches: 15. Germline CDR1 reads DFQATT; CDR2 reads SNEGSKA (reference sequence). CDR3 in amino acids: CSVTPYRGLGTEAFF. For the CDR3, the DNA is TGCAGTGTTACACCGTACAGGGGCCTTGGCACTGAAGCTTTCTTT.

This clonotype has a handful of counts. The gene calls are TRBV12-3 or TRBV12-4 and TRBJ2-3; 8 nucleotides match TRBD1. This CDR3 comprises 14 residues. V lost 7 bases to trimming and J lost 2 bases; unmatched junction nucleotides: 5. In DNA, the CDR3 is TGTGCCAGCAAGAACAGGGGGTCCACAGATACGCAGTATTTT. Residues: CASKNRGSTDTQYF.

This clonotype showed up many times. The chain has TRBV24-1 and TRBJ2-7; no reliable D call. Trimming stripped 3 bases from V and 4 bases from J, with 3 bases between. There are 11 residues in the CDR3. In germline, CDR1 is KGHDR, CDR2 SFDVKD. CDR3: CATSDAYEQYF. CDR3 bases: TGTGCCACCAGTGATGCTTACGAGCAGTACTTC.

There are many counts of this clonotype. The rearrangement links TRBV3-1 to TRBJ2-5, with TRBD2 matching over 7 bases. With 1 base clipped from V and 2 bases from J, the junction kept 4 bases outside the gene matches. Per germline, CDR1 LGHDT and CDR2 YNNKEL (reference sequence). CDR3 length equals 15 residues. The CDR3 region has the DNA TGTGCCAGCAGCCAAGTTCGGACTAGACAAGAGACCCAGTACTTC. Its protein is CASSQVRTRQETQYF.

The CDR3 DNA sequence: TGTGCCAGCAGTGAAGCGACAGCGAACACTGAAGCTTTCTTT. It specifies CASSEATANTEAFF. V usage is TRBV6-1 and J usage is TRBJ1-1; weak D call: TRBD1 (5 bases). CDR3 length: 14 residues. The germline CDR1 and CDR2 sequences are MNHNS and SASEGT. V gave up 0 bases and J gave up 1 base, with 6 bases separating them.

The CDR3 DNA is TGTGCCAGCAATCAGGGGGTCTCCTACAATGAGCAGTTCTTC. Its translation is CASNQGVSYNEQFF. The chain links TRBV2 to TRBJ2-1, with 7 bases matching TRBD1. The germline V gene encodes CDR1 SNHLY and CDR2 FYNNEI. The CDR3 sequence is 14 residues long. J gave up 0 bases and V 7 bases, and 3 bases lay outside the gene matches.

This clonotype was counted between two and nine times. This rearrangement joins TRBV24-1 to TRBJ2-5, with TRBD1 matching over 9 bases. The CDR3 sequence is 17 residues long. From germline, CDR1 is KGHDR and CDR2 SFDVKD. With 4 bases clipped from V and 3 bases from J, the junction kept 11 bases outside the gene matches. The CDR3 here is CATSDPGQGGGKETQYF. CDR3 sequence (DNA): TGTGCCACCAGTGACCCGGGACAGGGAGGAGGAAAAGAGACCCAGTACTTC.

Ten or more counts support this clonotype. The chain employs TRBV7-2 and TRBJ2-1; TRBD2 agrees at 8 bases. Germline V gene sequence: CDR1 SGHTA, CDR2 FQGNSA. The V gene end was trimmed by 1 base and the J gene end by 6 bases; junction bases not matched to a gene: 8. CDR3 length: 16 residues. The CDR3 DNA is TGTGCCAGCAGCTTAGACAACGGGAGGGCCCCCAATGAGCAGTTCTTC. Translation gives CASSLDNGRAPNEQFF.

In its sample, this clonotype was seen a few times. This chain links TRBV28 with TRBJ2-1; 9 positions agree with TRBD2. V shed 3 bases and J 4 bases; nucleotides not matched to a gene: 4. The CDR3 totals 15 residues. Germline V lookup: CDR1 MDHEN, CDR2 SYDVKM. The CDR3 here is CASSLTSGWYNEQFF. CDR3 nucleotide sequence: TGTGCCAGCAGTTTGACTAGCGGTTGGTACAATGAGCAGTTCTTC.

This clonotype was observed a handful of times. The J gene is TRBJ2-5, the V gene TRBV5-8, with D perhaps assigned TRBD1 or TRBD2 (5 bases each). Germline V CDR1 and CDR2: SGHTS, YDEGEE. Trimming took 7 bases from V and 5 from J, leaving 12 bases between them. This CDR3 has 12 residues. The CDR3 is CASGTPRETQYF. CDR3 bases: TGTGCCAGCGGGACCCCGCGGGAGACCCAGTACTTC. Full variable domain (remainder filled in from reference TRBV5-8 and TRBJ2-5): EAGVTQSPTHLIKTRGQQATLRCSPISGHTSVYWYQQALGLGLQFLLWYDEGEERNRGNFPPRFSGRQFPNYSSELNVNALELEDSALYLCASGTPRETQYFGPGTRLLVL.

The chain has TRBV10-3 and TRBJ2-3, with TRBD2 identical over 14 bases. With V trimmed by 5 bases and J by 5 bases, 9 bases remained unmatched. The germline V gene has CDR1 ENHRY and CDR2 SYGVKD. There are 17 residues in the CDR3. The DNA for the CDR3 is TGTGCCATCAGTCCCTCGACTAGCGGGAGGGGTGGAGATACGCAGTATTTT. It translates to CAISPSTSGRGGDTQYF.

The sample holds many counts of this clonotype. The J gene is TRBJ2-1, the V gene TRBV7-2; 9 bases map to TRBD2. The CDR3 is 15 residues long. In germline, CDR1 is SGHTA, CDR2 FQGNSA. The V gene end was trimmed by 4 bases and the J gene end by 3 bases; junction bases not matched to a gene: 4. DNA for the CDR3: TGTGCCAGCAGCTGGGCTAGCGGGGTCTACAATGAGCAGTTCTTC. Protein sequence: CASSWASGVYNEQFF.

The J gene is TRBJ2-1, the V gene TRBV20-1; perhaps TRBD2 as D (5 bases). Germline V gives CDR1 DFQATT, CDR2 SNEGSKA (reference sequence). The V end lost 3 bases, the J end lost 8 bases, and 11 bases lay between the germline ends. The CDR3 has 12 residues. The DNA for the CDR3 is TGCAGTGCTAGCCCCGGGGTCTATGAGCAGTTCTTC. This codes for CSASPGVYEQFF.